Sequencing of this T cell receptor beta chain was carried out in a study of neurological immune-mediated disorders. Broader study findings: TCR clonal expansion peaked in HTLV-1-associated myelopathy patients and was lowest in multiple sclerosis patients.

Volunteers from a blood bank in Maryland, USA, constituted the healthy controls. For the unsorted libraries, 2 million PBMCs stored at -80 C served as input. This clonotype was detected many times. Its antigen is unknown. TCRdb called the 5' RACE reads again in MiXCR, with one record for every CDR3 protein. This sample has 25,000 to 30,000 distinct CDR3 sequences, with less than 8.5% found just once. This receptor was obtained from a woman aged 45 to 65 in good health. Sequencing was carried out using PBMCs.

The DNA of the CDR3 is TGTGCCAGCAGCTTGGGGAAGGGAGGCTACACCTTC. This translates into CASSLGKGGYTF. This sequence joins TRBV5-6 and TRBJ1-2; D not certain. V lost 0 bases and J lost 8, with 8 bases in between. The CDR3 length is 12 residues. Germline lookup yields CDR1 SGHDT and CDR2 YYEEEE.